This paragraph reports one TCR beta chain. The sample is drawn from a study of technical replicates of blood from several donors. Profiled with immunoSEQ multiplex PCR; TCRdb holds only in-frame clones, not every one. The data show roughly 71,000 clones, roughly 95% seen once. CDR1 and CDR2 from the germline V gene are MGHRA and YSYEKL. V was trimmed by 1 base and J by 5 bases, leaving 12 bases between them. The CDR3 loop spans 14 amino acids. This rearrangement joins TRBV4-1 to TRBJ2-7; no definite D call. Sequencing used T cells isolated from PBMCs. This sequence was found in a human donor in good health. CDR3 nucleotides: TGCGCCAGCAGCCAAGTAGGTCTCCTAGACGAGCAGTACTTC. This gives the protein CASSQVGLLDEQYF.